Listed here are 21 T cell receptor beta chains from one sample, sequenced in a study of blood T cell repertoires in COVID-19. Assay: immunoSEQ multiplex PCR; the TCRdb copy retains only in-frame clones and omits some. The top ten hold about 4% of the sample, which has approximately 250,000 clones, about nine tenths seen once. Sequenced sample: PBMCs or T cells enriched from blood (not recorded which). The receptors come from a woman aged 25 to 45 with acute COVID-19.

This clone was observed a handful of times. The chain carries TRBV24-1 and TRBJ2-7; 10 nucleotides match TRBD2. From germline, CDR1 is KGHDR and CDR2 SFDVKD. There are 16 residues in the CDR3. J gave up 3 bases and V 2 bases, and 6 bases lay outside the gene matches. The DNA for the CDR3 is TGTGCCACCAGTGATTCGAGGCTAGCGGGAGTCTACGAGCAGTACTTC. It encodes CATSDSRLAGVYEQYF.

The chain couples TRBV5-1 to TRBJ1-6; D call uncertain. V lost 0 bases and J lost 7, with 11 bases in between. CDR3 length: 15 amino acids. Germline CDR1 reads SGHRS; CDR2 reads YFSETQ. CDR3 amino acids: CASSLEAGSNSPLHF. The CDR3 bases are TGCGCCAGCAGCTTGGAGGCAGGCAGCAATTCACCCCTCCACTTT.

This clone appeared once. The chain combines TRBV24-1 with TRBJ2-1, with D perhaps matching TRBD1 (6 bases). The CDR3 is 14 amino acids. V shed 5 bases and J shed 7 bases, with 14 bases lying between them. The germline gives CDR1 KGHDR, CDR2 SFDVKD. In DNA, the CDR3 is TGTGCCACCAGTGTCTCAGGGGCGCGTAATGAGCAGTTCTTC. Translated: CATSVSGARNEQFF.

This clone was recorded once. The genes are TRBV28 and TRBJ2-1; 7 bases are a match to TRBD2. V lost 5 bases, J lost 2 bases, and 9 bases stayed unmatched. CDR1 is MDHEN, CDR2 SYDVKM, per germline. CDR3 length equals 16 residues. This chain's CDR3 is CASSPALADAYNEQFF. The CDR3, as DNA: TGTGCCAGCAGTCCGGCCCTAGCGGACGCCTACAATGAGCAGTTCTTC.

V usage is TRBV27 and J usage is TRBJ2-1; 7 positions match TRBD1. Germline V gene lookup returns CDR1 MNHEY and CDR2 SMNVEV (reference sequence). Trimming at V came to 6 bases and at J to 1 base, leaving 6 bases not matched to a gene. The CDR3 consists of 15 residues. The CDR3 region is CASRPAGGSYNEQFF. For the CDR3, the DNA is TGTGCCAGCAGGCCCGCAGGGGGTTCCTACAATGAGCAGTTCTTC.

CDR3: CASSLGGANEQFF. For the CDR3, the DNA is TGTGCCAGCAGTTTAGGCGGGGCTAATGAGCAGTTCTTC. The chain employs TRBV27 and TRBJ2-1; D perhaps matches TRBD2 (6 bases). The CDR3 runs to 13 residues. Trimming stripped 2 bases from V and 7 bases from J, with 9 bases between. Germline V gives CDR1 MNHEY, CDR2 SMNVEV (reference sequence).

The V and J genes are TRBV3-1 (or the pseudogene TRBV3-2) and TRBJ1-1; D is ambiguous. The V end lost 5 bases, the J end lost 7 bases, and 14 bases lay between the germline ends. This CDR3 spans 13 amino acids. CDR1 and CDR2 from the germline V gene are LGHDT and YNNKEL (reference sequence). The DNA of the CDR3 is TGTGCCAGCAGCGAAGGCGGGGTGAGTGAAGCTTTCTTT. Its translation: CASSEGGVSEAFF.

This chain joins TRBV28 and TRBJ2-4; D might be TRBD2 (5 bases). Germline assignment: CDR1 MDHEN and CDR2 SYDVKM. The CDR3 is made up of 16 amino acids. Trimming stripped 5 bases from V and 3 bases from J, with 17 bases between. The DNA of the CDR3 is TGTGCCAGCAGTCTTGCACCCGGACTCTACAAAAACATTCAGTACTTC. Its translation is CASSLAPGLYKNIQYF.

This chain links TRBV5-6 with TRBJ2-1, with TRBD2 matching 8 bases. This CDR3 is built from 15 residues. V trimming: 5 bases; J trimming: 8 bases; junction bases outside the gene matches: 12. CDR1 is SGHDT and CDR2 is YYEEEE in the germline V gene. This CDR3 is CASSPLAGPGDEQFF. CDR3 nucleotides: TGTGCCAGCAGTCCCCTAGCGGGCCCAGGCGATGAGCAGTTCTTC. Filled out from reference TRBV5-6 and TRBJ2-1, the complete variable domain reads DAGVTQSPTHLIKTRGQQVTLRCSPKSGHDTVSWYQQALGQGPQFIFQYYEEEERQRGNFPDRFSGHQFPNYSSELNVNALLLGDSALYLCASSPLAGPGDEQFFGPGTRLTVL.

CDR3: CSVVSLGLALVYEQYF. As DNA, the CDR3 is TGCAGCGTTGTTTCTCTCGGACTAGCCCTAGTCTACGAGCAGTACTTC. The V and J genes are TRBV29-1 and TRBJ2-7, with 8 bases identical to TRBD2. This CDR3 region has 16 residues. The V segment lost 4 bases and the J segment 3 bases; nucleotides outside the gene matches: 14. Germline lookup yields CDR1 SQVTM and CDR2 ANQGSEA.

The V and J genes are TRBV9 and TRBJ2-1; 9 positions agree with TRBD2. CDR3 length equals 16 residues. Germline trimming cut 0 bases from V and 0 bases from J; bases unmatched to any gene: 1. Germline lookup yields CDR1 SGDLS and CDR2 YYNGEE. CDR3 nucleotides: TGTGCCAGCAGCGTAGGTAGCGGGAGCTCCTACAATGAGCAGTTCTTC. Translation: CASSVGSGSSYNEQFF. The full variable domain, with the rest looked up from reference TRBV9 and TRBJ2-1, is DSGVTQTPKHLITATGQRVTLRCSPRSGDLSVYWYQQSLDQGLQFLIQYYNGEERAKGNILERFSAQQFPDLHSELNLSSLELGDSALYFCASSVGSGSSYNEQFFGPGTRLTVL.

The CDR3 DNA is TGTGCCAGCAGCCAAGATCCCGCTAGCGGGTCCTACGAGCAGTACTTC. Protein product: CASSQDPASGSYEQYF. This chain uses TRBV4-2 with TRBJ2-7, with TRBD2 matching 8 bases. Trimming removed 0 bases from V and 1 base from J; junction bases left unmatched: 5. Germline CDR1 LGHNA, CDR2 YNFKEQ. The CDR3 spans 16 residues.

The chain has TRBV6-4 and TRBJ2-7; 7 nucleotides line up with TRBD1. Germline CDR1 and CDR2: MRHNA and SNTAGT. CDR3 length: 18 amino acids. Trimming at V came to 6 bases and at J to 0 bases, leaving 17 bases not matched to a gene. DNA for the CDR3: TGTGCCAGCAGGGCGGACCCCTGGATCGGGACAGTCTCCTACGAGCAGTACTTC. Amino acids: CASRADPWIGTVSYEQYF.

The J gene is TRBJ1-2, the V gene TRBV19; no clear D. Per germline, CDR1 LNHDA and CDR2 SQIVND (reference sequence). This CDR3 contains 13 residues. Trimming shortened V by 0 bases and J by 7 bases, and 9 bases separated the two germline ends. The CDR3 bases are TGTGCCAGTAGTATAGATTTACGAGTTGGCTACACCTTC. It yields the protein CASSIDLRVGYTF.

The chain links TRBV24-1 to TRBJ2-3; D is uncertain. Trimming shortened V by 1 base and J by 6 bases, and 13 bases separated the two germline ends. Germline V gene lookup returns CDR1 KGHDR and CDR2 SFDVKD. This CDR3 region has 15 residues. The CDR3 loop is CATSDFGGSRDTQYF. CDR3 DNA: TGTGCCACCAGTGATTTTGGCGGCTCCCGGGATACGCAGTATTTT.

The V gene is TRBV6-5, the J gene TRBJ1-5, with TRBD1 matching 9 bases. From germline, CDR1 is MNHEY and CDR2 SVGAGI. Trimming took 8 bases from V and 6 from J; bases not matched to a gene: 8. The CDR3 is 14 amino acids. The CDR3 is CASSETGGFQPQHF. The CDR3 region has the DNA TGTGCCAGCTCGGAGACAGGGGGATTTCAGCCCCAGCATTTT.

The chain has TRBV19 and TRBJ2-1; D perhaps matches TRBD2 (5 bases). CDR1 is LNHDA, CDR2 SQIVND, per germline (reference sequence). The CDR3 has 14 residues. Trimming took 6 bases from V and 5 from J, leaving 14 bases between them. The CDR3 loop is CASRKESGNNEQFF. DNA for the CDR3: TGTGCCAGTAGGAAAGAAAGCGGAAACAATGAGCAGTTCTTC.

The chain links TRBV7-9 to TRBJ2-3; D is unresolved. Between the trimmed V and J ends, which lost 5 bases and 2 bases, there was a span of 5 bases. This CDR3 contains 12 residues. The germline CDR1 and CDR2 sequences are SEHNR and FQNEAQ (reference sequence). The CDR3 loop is CASSIITDTQYF. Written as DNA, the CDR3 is TGTGCCAGCAGCATCATCACAGATACGCAGTATTTT. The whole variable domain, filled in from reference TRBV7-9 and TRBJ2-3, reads DTGVSQNPRHKITKRGQNVTFRCDPISEHNRLYWYRQTLGQGPEFLTYFQNEAQLEKSRLLSDRFSAERPKGSFSTLEIQRTEQGDSAMYLCASSIITDTQYFGPGTRLTVL.

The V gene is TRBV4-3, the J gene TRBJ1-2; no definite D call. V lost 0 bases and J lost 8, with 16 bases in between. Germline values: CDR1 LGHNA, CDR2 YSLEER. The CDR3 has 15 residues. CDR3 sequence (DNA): TGCGCCAGCAGCCAAGAAGAAAGACATGAGAAAGGCTACACCTTC. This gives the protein CASSQEERHEKGYTF.

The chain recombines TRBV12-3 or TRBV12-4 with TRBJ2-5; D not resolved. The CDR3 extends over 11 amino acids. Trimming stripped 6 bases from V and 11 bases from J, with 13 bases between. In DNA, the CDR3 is TGTGCCAGCAGGCGCCGGCTCAGGCAGTACTTC. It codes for CASRRRLRQYF.

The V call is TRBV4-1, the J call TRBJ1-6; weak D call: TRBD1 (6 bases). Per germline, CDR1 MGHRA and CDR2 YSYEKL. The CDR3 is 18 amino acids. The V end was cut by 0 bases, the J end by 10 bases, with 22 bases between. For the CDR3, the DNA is TGCGCCAGCAGCCAAGATCTTCAGGGGCAGAGGGGATACTCACCCCTCCACTTT. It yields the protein CASSQDLQGQRGYSPLHF.